Below are 21 T cell receptor beta chains sequenced from a single sample in a study of T cell repertoires in cytomegalovirus infection. These receptors' targets are unknown. TCRdb reprocessed the reads via MiXCR and lists one record per CDR3 protein. The table has 700,000 to 850,000 distinct CDR3 sequences, 30% to 35% seen once; the top ten hold around 12%. Sequenced material: cultured CD8+ T cells from PBMCs, taken from culture after CMV antigen stimulation. The receptors come from a human donor in good health (CMV status not recorded). Some clones in this sample may be carry-over from other donors' samples.

The sample holds a few counts of this clonotype. The chain couples TRBV7-2 to TRBJ2-2; weak D call: TRBD2 (6 bases). In germline, CDR1 is SGHTA, CDR2 FQGNSA. This CDR3 region has 17 residues. V dropped 5 bases and J dropped 3 bases, with 19 bases sitting between them. Written as DNA, the CDR3 is TGTGCCAGCAGCCAGCCACCGGGACTCCTAGACACCGGGGAGCTGTTTTTT. It encodes CASSQPPGLLDTGELFF.

The table lists this clonotype with many counts. This rearrangement joins TRBV6-1 to TRBJ1-4, with D uncertain. This CDR3 is 14 amino acids long. V lost 4 bases and J lost 3, with 9 bases in between. Germline CDR1 MNHNS, CDR2 SASEGT. The CDR3 is CASSAWGANEKLFF. The CDR3 bases are TGTGCCAGCAGTGCTTGGGGAGCTAATGAAAAACTGTTTTTT.

The rearrangement joins TRBV6-5 to TRBJ2-3; D might be TRBD1 or TRBD2, each matching 5 bases. The ends were cut back, 0 bases at V and 2 bases at J, with 9 bases in the middle. The CDR3 has 15 amino acids. Germline V gene lookup returns CDR1 MNHEY and CDR2 SVGAGI. CDR3 nucleotides: TGTGCCAGCAGTTACTCTTACGGGACCACAGATACGCAGTATTTT. Its protein is CASSYSYGTTDTQYF.

This clonotype was seen more than once but under ten times. This rearrangement joins TRBV5-5 to TRBJ1-5; unclear D gene. This CDR3 is built from 15 residues. Per the germline V gene, CDR1 is SGHKS and CDR2 is YYEKEE (reference sequence). The V and J ends lost 3 bases and 7 bases respectively, with 17 bases between them. The CDR3 loop reads CASSSSGGRGQPQHF. CDR3 sequence (DNA): TGTGCCAGCAGCTCCTCGGGAGGAAGAGGGCAGCCCCAGCATTTT.

Remarks on this clonotype: A much larger clone lies one base from this, so it may be a read error. The gene calls are TRBV7-9 and TRBJ1-6; D is possibly TRBD1 (5 bases). V was shortened by 8 bases and J by 4 bases, with 15 bases between the two germline ends. CDR1 and CDR2 from the germline V gene are SEHNR and FQNEAQ (reference sequence). The CDR3 length is 15 residues. The CDR3 nucleotides read TGTGCCAGCGGCTACCGGGACGTGTATAATTCACCCCTCCACTTT. It is translated as CASGYRDVYNSPLHF.

This clonotype was counted between two and nine times. This sequence joins TRBV4-1 and TRBJ2-1; D may be TRBD1 (7 bases). Deletions cut 0 bases from V and 4 bases from J, with 10 bases between. Germline V gene sequence: CDR1 MGHRA, CDR2 YSYEKL. The CDR3 runs 15 residues. The CDR3 sequence is CASSQEEGAYNEQFF. The CDR3 nucleotides are TGCGCCAGCAGCCAAGAGGAGGGGGCTTACAATGAGCAGTTCTTC.

The chain has TRBV12-3 or TRBV12-4 and TRBJ2-1; TRBD2 agrees at 9 bases. The CDR3 sequence is 16 residues long. After removal of 2 bases from V and 5 bases from J, the junction contained 7 bases not matched to a gene. The DNA for the CDR3 is TGTGCCAGCAGTTTAATGGCTAGCGGGACTAACAATGAGCAGTTCTTC. This gives the protein CASSLMASGTNNEQFF.

The chain couples TRBV6-5 to TRBJ2-1; 12 bases are a match to TRBD2. The CDR3 has 19 amino acids. After removal of 4 bases from V and 10 bases from J, the junction contained 20 bases not matched to a gene. Germline-derived CDR1 and CDR2 are MNHEY and SVGAGI. CDR3 in amino acids: CASSLGLELRTSGTYEQFF. The CDR3 coding sequence is TGTGCCAGCAGTTTGGGACTCGAACTTAGGACTAGCGGGACATACGAGCAGTTCTTC.

This clonotype was seen repeatedly, ten times or more. The gene calls are TRBV12-3 or TRBV12-4 and TRBJ1-1, with D tentatively TRBD1 (5 bases). V was pared by 6 bases and J by 5 bases, with 10 bases between. This CDR3 is built from 12 residues. CDR3 nucleotide sequence: TGTGCCAGCAGACCCGGGGGGACTGAAGCTTTCTTT. This translates into CASRPGGTEAFF.

V and J are TRBV27 and TRBJ1-5; TRBD1 is a possible D gene (6 bases). V lost 10 bases to trimming and J lost 5 bases, with 15 bases between them. Germline V lookup: CDR1 MNHEY, CDR2 SMNVEV (reference sequence). CDR3 length equals 13 residues. As DNA, the CDR3 is TGTGCCACCTCCAGGGGTAACGATCAGCCCCAGCATTTT. Encoded protein: CATSRGNDQPQHF.

The CDR3 is CASSLGEPYRAGNTIYF. The CDR3 nucleotides read TGTGCCAGCAGTTTGGGGGAACCTTACAGGGCTGGAAACACCATATATTTT. The V and J genes are TRBV12-3 or TRBV12-4 and TRBJ1-3; a possible D gene is TRBD1 (6 bases). The CDR3 sequence is 17 residues long. V was trimmed by 3 bases and J by 2 bases, leaving 17 bases between them.

The V gene is TRBV10-3, the J gene TRBJ2-2; possibly TRBD1 or TRBD2 for D (7 bases each). Germline-derived CDR1 and CDR2 are ENHRY and SYGVKD. Trimming removed 7 bases at V and 3 bases at J, with 15 bases between. This CDR3 comprises 15 residues. CDR3 in DNA: TGTGCCATCAAGGCGGCAGGGGGGGACACCGGGGAGCTGTTTTTT. This encodes CAIKAAGGDTGELFF.

This clonotype was recorded a few times. The chain's CDR3 is CATSDLRDMGADEQFF. The CDR3 coding sequence is TGTGCCACCAGTGACCTCCGGGACATGGGGGCGGATGAGCAGTTCTTC. The chain recombines TRBV24-1 with TRBJ2-1; the D gene is possibly TRBD1 (6 bases). The CDR3 sequence is 16 residues long. Trimming shortened V by 4 bases and J by 8 bases, and 20 bases separated the two germline ends. Germline V gene sequence: CDR1 KGHDR, CDR2 SFDVKD.

The table lists this clonotype with a few counts. V is TRBV6-2 or TRBV6-3 and J is TRBJ2-1, with TRBD2 matching over 15 bases. CDR1 is MNHEY, CDR2 SVGEGT, per germline. This CDR3 has 23 amino acids. The V and J ends lost 2 bases and 1 base, in that order; junction bases with no gene match: 18. The CDR3 loop reads CASSYPQVDLPGLAGGSYNEQFF. CDR3 DNA: TGTGCCAGCAGTTACCCCCAAGTAGACCTCCCGGGACTAGCGGGGGGATCCTACAATGAGCAGTTCTTC.

This clonotype was seen repeatedly, ten times or more. V usage is TRBV7-2 and J usage is TRBJ2-1; the D is unclear. Germline CDR1 is SGHTA and CDR2 is FQGNSA. The germline V and J ends were trimmed by 6 bases and 6 bases, with 3 bases remaining between them. The CDR3 totals 10 residues. The CDR3 DNA reads as TGTGCCAGCAGTATCAATGAGCAGTTCTTC. Encoded protein: CASSINEQFF.

A few counts support this clonotype. The gene calls are TRBV7-2 and TRBJ1-2, with 10 bases aligning to TRBD1. The CDR3 is made up of 15 amino acids. V was pared by 6 bases and J by 5 bases, with 9 bases of the junction left unmatched. CDR1 and CDR2 (germline): SGHTA, FQGNSA. This CDR3 reads CASRDDRGLRYGYTF. The CDR3 bases are TGTGCCAGCAGGGACGACAGGGGGCTTCGGTATGGCTACACCTTC. Filled out from reference TRBV7-2 and TRBJ1-2, the complete variable domain reads GAGVSQSPSNKVTEKGKDVELRCDPISGHTALYWYRQSLGQGLEFLIYFQGNSAPDKSGLPSDRFSAERTGGSVSTLTIQRTQQEDSAVYLCASRDDRGLRYGYTFGSGTRLTVV.

Points on this clonotype: With a much larger clone just one base away, this may be a read error. The rearrangement uses TRBV19 and TRBJ2-2; the D call may be TRBD1 or TRBD2 (5 bases each). The CDR3 sequence is 13 residues long. Germline CDR1 LNHDA, CDR2 SQIVND (reference sequence). V was trimmed by 8 bases and J by 7 bases, leaving 14 bases between them. The CDR3 bases are TGTGCCAGTCCACTCCGGGGCATCGGGGAGCTGTTTTTT. Translation gives CASPLRGIGELFF. Together with reference TRBV19 and TRBJ2-2, the CDR3 gives the full variable domain: DGGITQSPKYLFRKEGQNVTLSCEQNLNHDAMYWYRQDPGQGLRLIYYSQIVNDFQKGDIAEGYSVSREKKESFPLTVTSAQKNPTAFYLCASPLRGIGELFFGEGSRLTVL.

The chain is built from TRBV2 and TRBJ1-6; D ambiguous. Germline-derived CDR1 and CDR2 are SNHLY and FYNNEI. The CDR3 contains 11 residues. V lost 4 bases, J lost 14 bases, and 9 bases lay in between. CDR3 nucleotides: TGTGCCAGCAGTGTTCAGCAGGCCCTCCACTTT. This codes for CASSVQQALHF.

This clonotype was counted between two and nine times. The gene calls are TRBV29-1 and TRBJ1-1, with D possibly TRBD1 on 5 matching bases. Per the germline V gene, CDR1 is SQVTM and CDR2 is ANQGSEA. V gave up 6 bases and J gave up 6 bases, with 20 bases separating them. The CDR3 is 14 amino acids. CDR3 in DNA: TGCAGCGTCAGGGACCTCACTAAGAGCGCTGAAGCTTTCTTT. Its translation: CSVRDLTKSAEAFF.

This clonotype was seen repeatedly, ten times or more. The CDR3 coding sequence is TGTGCCAGCAGCTCAGCCTGGGACGGGCAGTACTTC. This encodes CASSSAWDGQYF. The chain carries TRBV7-8 and TRBJ2-7; D might be TRBD1 or TRBD2, each matching 5 bases. Germline V gene sequence: CDR1 SGHVS, CDR2 FQNEAQ. The CDR3 is made up of 12 amino acids. Trimming removed 4 bases from V and 9 bases from J, with 13 bases in between.

V and J are TRBV10-3 and TRBJ1-2, with a weak D call TRBD1 (5 bases). V shed 3 bases and J shed 7 bases, with 21 bases lying between them. Germline loops: CDR1 ENHRY, CDR2 SYGVKD. This CDR3 spans 16 amino acids. CDR3 bases: TGTGCCATCAGTGAAGGGATTGGGCCCACCGGGGCTGGCTACACCTTC. Protein product: CAISEGIGPTGAGYTF.